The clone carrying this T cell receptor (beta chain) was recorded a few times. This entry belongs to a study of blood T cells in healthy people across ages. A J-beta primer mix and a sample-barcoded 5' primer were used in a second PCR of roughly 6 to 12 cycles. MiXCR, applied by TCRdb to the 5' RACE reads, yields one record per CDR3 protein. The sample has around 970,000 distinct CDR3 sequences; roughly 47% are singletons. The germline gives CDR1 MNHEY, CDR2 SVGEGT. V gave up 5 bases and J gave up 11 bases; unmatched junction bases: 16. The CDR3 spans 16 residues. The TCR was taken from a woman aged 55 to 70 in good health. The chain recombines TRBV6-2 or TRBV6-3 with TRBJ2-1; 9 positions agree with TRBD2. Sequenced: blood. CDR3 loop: CASSRNSGTSFLQQFF. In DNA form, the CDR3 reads TGTGCCAGCAGTAGAAATTCCGGGACTAGCTTCTTGCAGCAGTTCTTC.